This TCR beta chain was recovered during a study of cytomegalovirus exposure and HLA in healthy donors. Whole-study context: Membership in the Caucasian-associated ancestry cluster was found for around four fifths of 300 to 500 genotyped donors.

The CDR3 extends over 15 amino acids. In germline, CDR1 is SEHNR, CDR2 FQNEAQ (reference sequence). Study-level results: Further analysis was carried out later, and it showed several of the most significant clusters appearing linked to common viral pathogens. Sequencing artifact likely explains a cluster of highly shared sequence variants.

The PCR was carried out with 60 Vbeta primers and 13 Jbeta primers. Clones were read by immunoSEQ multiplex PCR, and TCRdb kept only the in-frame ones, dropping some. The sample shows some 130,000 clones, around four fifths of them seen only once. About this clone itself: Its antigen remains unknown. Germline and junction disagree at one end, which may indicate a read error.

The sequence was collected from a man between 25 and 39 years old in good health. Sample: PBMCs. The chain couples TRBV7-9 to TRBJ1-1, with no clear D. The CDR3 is CSSSLAQTRNTEAFF. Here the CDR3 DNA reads TGTTCCAGCAGCTTAGCGCAGACTCGGAACACTGAAGCTTTCTTT.